The 18 T cell receptor beta chains in this list originate from one sample, sequenced in a study of blood T cells in healthy people across ages. Through a sample-barcoded 5' primer and a J-beta primer mix, a second PCR was run for about 6 to 11 cycles. MiXCR, applied by TCRdb to the 5' RACE reads, yields one record per CDR3 protein. The top ten hold 23% of the sample, which has over 1,500,000 distinct CDR3 sequences, approximately 40% seen once. The source material was blood. These receptors were taken from a human donor in good health.

The rearrangement joins TRBV5-1 to TRBJ2-5; no definite D call. Germline CDR1 reads SGHRS; CDR2 reads YFSETQ. V was shortened by 4 bases and J by 2 bases, with 21 bases between the two germline ends. This CDR3 comprises 17 residues. The CDR3 DNA sequence: TGCGCCAGCAGCCAGCTTCTGACGGCAGAAGAACAAGAGACCCAGTACTTC. Its protein product is CASSQLLTAEEQETQYF.

The chain is built from TRBV29-1 and TRBJ2-6; 9 nucleotides match TRBD2. This CDR3 comprises 14 residues. Unmatched junction bases numbered 3, after V lost 7 bases and J lost 2 bases. CDR1 SQVTM and CDR2 ANQGSEA come from the germline V gene. The CDR3 DNA follows: TGCAGCGCCGGCGGGGGGGCTGGGGCCAACGTCCTGACTTTC. Its translation is CSAGGGAGANVLTF.

A few counts support this clonotype. The rearrangement links TRBV7-2 to TRBJ2-1, with D possibly TRBD1 on 6 matching bases. Trimming pared 3 bases from V and 6 bases from J, leaving 12 bases between. This CDR3 spans 14 amino acids. Germline CDR1 is SGHTA and CDR2 is FQGNSA. The CDR3 is CASSLRGYPNEQFF. The CDR3 region has the DNA TGTGCCAGCAGCTTGAGGGGGTATCCCAATGAGCAGTTCTTC. Looking up the rest from reference TRBV7-2 and TRBJ2-1 gives the full variable domain: GAGVSQSPSNKVTEKGKDVELRCDPISGHTALYWYRQSLGQGLEFLIYFQGNSAPDKSGLPSDRFSAERTGGSVSTLTIQRTQQEDSAVYLCASSLRGYPNEQFFGPGTRLTVL.

In this sample, this clonotype turned up a few times. The V call is TRBV4-1, the J call TRBJ2-4, with 9 nucleotides matching TRBD2. TRBJ2-5 matches the DNA end more closely, so the J call is doubtful. CDR1 MGHRA and CDR2 YSYEKL come from the germline V gene. This CDR3 is 16 amino acids long. The CDR3 reads CASSQPGTSRGGTQYF. The CDR3 DNA reads TGCGCCAGCAGCCAGCCCGGGACTAGCCGGGGTGGGACCCAGTACTTC.

In its sample, this clonotype was seen many times. The V call is TRBV27, the J call TRBJ1-2, with D perhaps TRBD1 (5 bases). V was clipped by 5 bases and J by 2 bases, with 15 bases between them. The germline V gene has CDR1 MNHEY and CDR2 SMNVEV (reference sequence). The CDR3 runs to 15 residues. The CDR3 coding sequence is TGTGCCAGCAGTCAATACGGTTCAGGGAACTATGGCTACACCTTC. Translated, it gives CASSQYGSGNYGYTF.

The V and J genes are TRBV28 and TRBJ2-1, with D perhaps matching TRBD2 (5 bases). In germline, CDR1 is MDHEN, CDR2 SYDVKM. V lost 7 bases to trimming and J lost 4 bases, with 14 bases between them. The CDR3 contains 14 residues. The CDR3 is CASTWETSYNEQFF. DNA for the CDR3: TGTGCCAGCACTTGGGAGACGTCTTACAATGAGCAGTTCTTC.

This clonotype was seen a few times. V is TRBV20-1 and J is TRBJ1-5, with D perhaps TRBD1 (6 bases). Trimming removed 5 bases from V and 3 bases from J, with 11 bases in between. The CDR3 spans 13 residues. Germline loops: CDR1 DFQATT, CDR2 SNEGSKA (reference sequence). CDR3 in amino acids: CSALGQPNQPQHF. The CDR3 bases are TGCAGTGCTCTCGGACAGCCCAATCAGCCCCAGCATTTT.

In regard to this clonotype: The junction departs from germline at one end; a sequencing error may be responsible. The rearrangement joins TRBV5-1 to TRBJ2-3; no clear D. From germline, CDR1 is SGHRS and CDR2 YFSETQ. This CDR3 is built from 14 residues. For the CDR3, the DNA is TGCGTCAGCAGCTTGGAACAGTACACAGATACGCAGTATTTT. Residues: CVSSLEQYTDTQYF.

The gene calls are TRBV5-1 and TRBJ1-2, with TRBD1 matching 9 bases. The trim removed 4 bases at V and 8 bases at J, leaving 6 bases unmatched. Germline CDR1 is SGHRS and CDR2 is YFSETQ. This CDR3 is built from 13 residues. The CDR3 is CASSMGQGNGYTF. DNA for the CDR3: TGCGCCAGCAGCATGGGACAGGGTAACGGCTACACCTTC.

In its sample, this clonotype was seen many times. The rearrangement uses TRBV12-3 or TRBV12-4 and TRBJ1-6; D not resolved. V was clipped by 5 bases and J by 9 bases, with 11 bases between them. CDR3 length: 13 residues. CDR3 sequence (DNA): TGTGCCAGCAGTCCGACCGTGGGTTCACCCCTCCACTTT. Translation gives CASSPTVGSPLHF.

A few counts support this clonotype. The chain couples TRBV25-1 to TRBJ2-1, with 8 bases that match TRBD2. Trimming at V came to 4 bases and at J to 5 bases, leaving 4 bases not matched to a gene. The CDR3 is 14 amino acids. Germline loops: CDR1 MGHDK, CDR2 SYGVNS. The CDR3 is CASSGGGKHNEQFF. DNA for the CDR3: TGTGCCAGCAGTGGCGGGGGGAAGCACAATGAGCAGTTCTTC.

As to this clonotype: An end of the junction does not agree with germline; a read error may underlie this. This rearrangement joins TRBV7-2 to TRBJ1-2, with TRBD1 matching 7 bases. The CDR3 is 14 residues long. Germline V gene data show CDR1 as SGHTA and CDR2 as FQGNSA. CDR3 DNA sequence: TGTGCCAACAGCCGGGACAGCGACACGACAAACTACACCTTC. Encoded protein: CANSRDSDTTNYTF.

This clonotype was detected only a few times. This chain joins TRBV20-1 and TRBJ1-4, with D possibly TRBD1 on 5 matching bases. This CDR3 contains 13 residues. Germline-derived CDR1 and CDR2 are DFQATT and SNEGSKA (reference sequence). V lost 1 base and J 5 bases, leaving 8 bases between the germline ends. The chain's CDR3 is CSARGGGNEKLFF. The DNA of the CDR3 is TGCAGTGCTAGAGGGGGGGGAAATGAAAAACTGTTTTTT.

With regard to this clonotype: At one end, the junction sequence differs from germline, possibly due to a read error. The genes are TRBV9 and TRBJ2-1, with D tentatively TRBD1 (6 bases). Germline V gene lookup returns CDR1 SGDLS and CDR2 YYNGEE. This CDR3 region has 15 residues. The CDR3 sequence: CANSVSAGVGNEQFF. CDR3 in DNA: TGTGCCAACAGCGTAAGTGCAGGGGTGGGCAATGAGCAGTTCTTC.

This clonotype was detected many times. The rearrangement uses TRBV5-6 and TRBJ2-5; TRBD1 matches at 7 bases. Germline V gene sequence: CDR1 SGHDT, CDR2 YYEEEE. The junction had 1 base not matched to a gene; V was cut back by 0 bases and J by 2 bases. The CDR3 spans 14 residues. The CDR3 is CASSLAQGQETQYF. The CDR3 DNA follows: TGTGCCAGCAGCTTGGCACAGGGGCAAGAGACCCAGTACTTC.

The rearrangement uses TRBV6-1 and TRBJ2-7; 11 bases align to TRBD2. Germline V lookup: CDR1 MNHNS, CDR2 SASEGT. The CDR3 extends over 15 amino acids. With 5 bases clipped from V and 2 bases from J, the junction kept 5 bases outside the gene matches. In nucleotides, the CDR3 is TGTGCCAGCAGTCGCTTTAGCGGGGGGGCCTACGAGCAGTACTTC. This translates into CASSRFSGGAYEQYF.

The CDR3 sequence: CASSRRLAGEITDTQYF. The CDR3 DNA reads TGTGCCAGCAGCCGCCGACTAGCGGGGGAGATCACAGATACGCAGTATTTT. The V and J genes are TRBV9 and TRBJ2-3, with TRBD2 matching over 12 bases. Germline CDR1 and CDR2: SGDLS and YYNGEE. Trimming cost V 4 bases and J 2 bases; bases outside gene matches: 8. The CDR3 is 17 residues long.

This clonotype was detected only a few times. This chain connects TRBV4-3 to TRBJ1-2; D is perhaps TRBD1 (5 bases). This CDR3 is 14 amino acids long. V dropped 4 bases and J dropped 2 bases, with 11 bases sitting between them. The V gene's germline CDR1 is LGHNA and CDR2 YSLEER. CDR3 sequence: CASSPRGWNYGYTF. The DNA of the CDR3 is TGCGCCAGCAGCCCTCGGGGGTGGAACTATGGCTACACCTTC.